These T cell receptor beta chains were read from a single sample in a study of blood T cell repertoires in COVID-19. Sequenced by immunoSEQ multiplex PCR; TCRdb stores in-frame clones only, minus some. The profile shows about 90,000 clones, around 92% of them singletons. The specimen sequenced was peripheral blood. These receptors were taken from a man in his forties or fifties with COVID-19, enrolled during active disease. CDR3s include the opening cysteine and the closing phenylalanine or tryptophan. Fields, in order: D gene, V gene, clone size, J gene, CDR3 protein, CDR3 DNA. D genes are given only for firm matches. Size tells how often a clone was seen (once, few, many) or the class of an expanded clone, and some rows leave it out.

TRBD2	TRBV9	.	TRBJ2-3	CASQWGGDTDTQYF	TGTGCCTCCCAGTGGGGGGGGGACACAGATACGCAGTATTTT
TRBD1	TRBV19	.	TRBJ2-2	CASSKWTGGIAGELFF	TGTGCCAGTAGTAAGTGGACAGGGGGCATAGCCGGGGAGCTGTTTTTT
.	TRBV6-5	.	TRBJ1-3	CASSSLGGGSGNTIYF	TGTGCCAGCAGTTCCCTGGGGGGGGGCTCTGGAAACACCATATATTTT
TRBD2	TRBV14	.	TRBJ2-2	CASSPRLAGTGELFF	TGTGCCAGCAGCCCACGACTAGCGGGGACCGGGGAGCTGTTTTTT
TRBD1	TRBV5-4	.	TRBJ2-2	CASSPARGQYTGELFF	TGTGCCAGCAGCCCGGCGAGGGGGCAGTACACCGGGGAGCTGTTTTTT
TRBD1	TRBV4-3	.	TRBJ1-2	CASSQGTGDGYTF	TGCGCCAGCAGCCAGGGGACAGGAGATGGCTACACCTTC
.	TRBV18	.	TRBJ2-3	CASSPPQGFADTQYF	TGTGCCAGCTCACCACCACAGGGTTTCGCAGATACGCAGTATTTT
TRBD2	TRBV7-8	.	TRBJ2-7	CASSLRQRTSGESYEQYF	TGTGCCAGCAGCTTACGACAGCGAACTAGCGGGGAGTCCTACGAGCAGTACTTC
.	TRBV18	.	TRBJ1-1	CASSPFTGDNTEAFF	TGTGCCAGCTCACCGTTCACGGGGGATAACACTGAAGCTTTCTTT
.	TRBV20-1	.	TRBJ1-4	CSASPPIGGNEKLFF	TGCAGTGCTAGTCCCCCGATTGGGGGGAATGAAAAACTGTTTTTT
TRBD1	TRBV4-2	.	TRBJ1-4	CASSQSDRGLRKLFF	TGTGCCAGCAGCCAGTCGGACAGGGGGCTTCGGAAACTGTTTTTT
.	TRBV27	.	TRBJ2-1	CASSYQGSYNEQFF	TGTGCCAGCAGTTATCAGGGGTCCTACAATGAGCAGTTCTTC
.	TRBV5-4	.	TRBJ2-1	CASSSKGVNEQFF	TGTGCCAGCAGCTCGAAGGGGGTCAATGAGCAGTTCTTC
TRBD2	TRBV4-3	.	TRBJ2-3	CASSRGRGSTDTQYF	TGCGCCAGCAGCCGCGGGAGGGGAAGCACAGATACGCAGTATTTT
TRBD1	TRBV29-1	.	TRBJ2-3	CSVRQGATDTQYF	TGCAGCGTTAGACAGGGAGCTACAGATACGCAGTATTTT
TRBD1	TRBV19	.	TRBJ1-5	CASSIYRGINQPQHF	TGTGCCAGTAGTATATACAGGGGGATAAATCAGCCCCAGCATTTT
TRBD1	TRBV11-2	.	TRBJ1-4	CASSLAPRRTGPSHEKLFF	TGTGCCAGCAGCTTAGCCCCTCGGAGGACAGGCCCCTCTCATGAAAAACTGTTTTTT
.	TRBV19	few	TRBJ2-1	CASSIAALSKYNEQFF	TGTGCCAGTAGTATTGCGGCCTTATCCAAATACAATGAGCAGTTCTTC
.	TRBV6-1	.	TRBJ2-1	CASSEARGRGRRYNEQFF	TGTGCCAGCAGTGAAGCTCGGGGGCGGGGGAGGAGGTACAATGAGCAGTTCTTC
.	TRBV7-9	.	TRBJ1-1	CASRHAGGTEAFF	TGTGCCAGCAGACACGCCGGGGGGACTGAAGCTTTCTTT
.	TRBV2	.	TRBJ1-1	CASRRLEDTEAFF	TGTGCCAGCAGGAGATTAGAGGACACTGAAGCTTTCTTT
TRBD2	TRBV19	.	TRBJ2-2	CASGTTSNTGELFF	TGTGCCAGTGGGACTACCTCGAACACCGGGGAGCTGTTTTTT
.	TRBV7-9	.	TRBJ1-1	CASSDQGLPEAFF	TGTGCCAGCAGCGACCAGGGACTTCCTGAAGCTTTCTTT
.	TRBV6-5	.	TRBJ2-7	CASRATGSPGGEQYF	TGTGCCAGCAGGGCCACAGGGAGCCCGGGAGGTGAGCAGTACTTC
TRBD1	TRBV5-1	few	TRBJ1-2	CASSFSRDSPYGYTF	TGCGCCAGCAGCTTTTCCCGGGACAGCCCCTATGGCTACACCTTC
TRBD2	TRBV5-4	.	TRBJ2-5	CASSLGGGEGTQYF	TGTGCCAGCAGCTTGGGAGGTGGGGAGGGGACCCAGTACTTC
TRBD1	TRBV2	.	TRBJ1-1	CASSRQGMGTEAFF	TGTGCCAGCAGTCGACAGGGGATGGGCACTGAAGCTTTCTTT
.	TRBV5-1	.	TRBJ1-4	CASSPSGFEKLFF	TGCGCCAGCAGCCCCTCAGGGTTTGAAAAACTGTTTTTT
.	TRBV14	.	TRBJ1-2	CASSSGQYYGYTF	TGTGCCAGCAGCTCCGGACAGTACTATGGCTACACCTTC
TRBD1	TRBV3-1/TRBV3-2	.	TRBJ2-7	CASSHSRTGGVYVGQYF	TGTGCCAGCAGCCATAGTAGAACAGGGGGCGTCTACGTGGGGCAGTACTTC
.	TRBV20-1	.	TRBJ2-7	CSASRRADEQYF	TGCAGTGCTAGTCGCAGGGCGGACGAGCAGTACTTC
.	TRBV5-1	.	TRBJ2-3	CASTRGSGDTQYF	TGCGCCAGCACCCGGGGGTCGGGAGATACGCAGTATTTT
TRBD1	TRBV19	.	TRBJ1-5	CASSTRTGGNQPQHF	TGTGCCAGTAGTACCAGGACAGGGGGCAATCAGCCCCAGCATTTT
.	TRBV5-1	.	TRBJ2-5	CASSFVCSGWVETQYF	TGCGCCAGCAGCTTCGTTTGTTCGGGGTGGGTGGAGACCCAGTACTTC
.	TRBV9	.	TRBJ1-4	CASSTQGTINEKLFF	TGTGCCAGCAGCACCCAGGGGACGATTAATGAAAAACTGTTTTTT
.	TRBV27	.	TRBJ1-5	CASSAQNQPQHF	TGTGCCAGCAGTGCGCAAAATCAGCCCCAGCATTTT
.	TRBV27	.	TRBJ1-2	CASSLRREAPYGYTF	TGTGCCAGCAGTTTGCGACGGGAGGCCCCCTATGGCTACACCTTC
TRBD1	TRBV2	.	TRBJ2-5	CASRDHRQGSYGTQYF	TGTGCCAGCAGGGACCATAGACAGGGATCGTACGGGACCCAGTACTTC
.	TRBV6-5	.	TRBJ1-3	CASGARRGSGNTIYF	TGTGCCAGCGGAGCGAGAAGGGGCTCTGGAAACACCATATATTTT
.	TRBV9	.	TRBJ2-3	CASSVEVRGTDTQYF	TGTGCCAGCAGCGTCGAGGTACGGGGCACAGATACGCAGTATTTT
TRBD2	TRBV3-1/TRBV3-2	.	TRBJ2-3	CASSRGLAGPTDTQYF	TGTGCCAGCAGCCGAGGACTAGCGGGGCCCACAGATACGCAGTATTTT
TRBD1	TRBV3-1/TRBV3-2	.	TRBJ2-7	CASRGHGTVTYEQYF	TGTGCCAGCAGAGGACACGGGACAGTTACCTACGAGCAGTACTTC
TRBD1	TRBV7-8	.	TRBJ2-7	CASTSREGTAYGQYF	TGTGCCAGCACCTCCCGAGAAGGGACAGCCTACGGGCAGTACTTC
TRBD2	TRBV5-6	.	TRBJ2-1	CASSFTSAHEQFF	TGTGCCAGCAGCTTTACTAGCGCCCATGAGCAGTTCTTC